A selection of T cell receptor beta chains follows, all from one sample in a study of CD8 T cells in Susac syndrome. One entry per CDR3 protein results from TCRdb running MiXCR on the immunoSEQ multiplex PCR reads. Of 210,000 or so distinct CDR3 sequences listed, about 94% were seen once; the top ten hold around 0.16%. The sample comprised CD4+ T cells from PBMCs. The source is a human donor with Susac syndrome. Each CDR3 is given with its conserved first and last residue. A D gene is named only where the DNA matches it firmly. Clone size is stated in some rows and not others, as once, few, many or a class when expanded.

abundance	j_gene	v_gene	d_gene	CDR3aa	CDR3nt
once	TRBJ1-5	TRBV4-3	-	CASSQGGGDGNQPQHF	TGCGCCAGCAGCCAAGGGGGAGGGGATGGCAATCAGCCCCAGCATTTT
once	TRBJ2-3	TRBV7-2	-	CASSSRLLTDTQYF	TGTGCCAGCAGCTCTCGACTACTCACAGATACGCAGTATTTT
-	TRBJ2-5	TRBV9	TRBD1	CASSIDRGRGQETQYF	TGTGCCAGCAGTATCGACAGGGGGCGAGGACAGGAGACCCAGTACTTC
-	TRBJ1-1	TRBV9	-	CASSRRGGLMNTEAFF	TGTGCCAGCAGCCGTCGAGGAGGCCTAATGAACACTGAAGCTTTCTTT
once	TRBJ1-5	TRBV19	-	CASSKGNQPQHF	TGTGCCAGTAGTAAGGGGAATCAGCCCCAGCATTTT
-	TRBJ1-2	TRBV9	TRBD1	CASSVEPEGQTYGYTF	TGTGCCAGCAGCGTAGAGCCAGAGGGACAGACATATGGCTACACCTTC
-	TRBJ2-7	TRBV12-3/TRBV12-4	-	CASSYRGLRTPEQYF	TGTGCCAGCAGTTATAGGGGTCTCCGCACGCCCGAGCAGTACTTC
once	TRBJ2-1	TRBV14	-	CASSQRGGVREQFF	TGTGCCAGCAGCCAGAGGGGGGGTGTGCGGGAGCAGTTCTTC
-	TRBJ2-3	TRBV6-1	TRBD2	CASSEALGAGGPDTQYF	TGTGCCAGCAGTGAAGCGTTGGGAGCGGGGGGACCAGATACGCAGTATTTT
-	TRBJ2-2	TRBV5-1	TRBD1	CASSDRTGRGTGELFF	TGCGCCAGCAGCGATAGGACAGGCCGAGGCACCGGGGAGCTGTTTTTT
-	TRBJ1-2	TRBV24-1	-	CATSAGAANYGYTF	TGTGCCACCAGTGCGGGGGCAGCTAACTATGGCTACACCTTC
-	TRBJ1-2	TRBV2	-	CASSDDVTTNYGYTF	TGTGCCAGCAGTGACGACGTGACAACCAATTATGGCTACACCTTC
-	TRBJ2-2	TRBV7-2	-	CASSLGANPTTGELFF	TGTGCCAGCAGCCTTGGAGCCAATCCTACAACCGGGGAGCTGTTTTTT
-	TRBJ1-2	TRBV4-3	-	CASSPRPALYGYTF	TGCGCCAGCAGCCCCCGACCAGCCCTATATGGCTACACCTTC
-	TRBJ2-4	TRBV12-3/TRBV12-4	-	CASTKGWDGAKNIQYF	TGTGCCAGCACCAAGGGGTGGGATGGGGCCAAAAACATTCAGTACTTC
-	TRBJ2-1	TRBV9	-	CASSAGLLASSYNEQFF	TGTGCCAGCAGCGCAGGGCTTTTGGCAAGCTCCTACAATGAGCAGTTCTTC
-	TRBJ1-2	TRBV6-1	-	CASSLDPQEGYTF	TGTGCCAGCAGTTTGGACCCCCAGGAGGGCTACACCTTC
-	TRBJ2-7	TRBV3-1	TRBD1	CASSQDQGRGSGEQYF	TGTGCCAGCAGCCAAGATCAAGGCAGGGGGTCTGGCGAGCAGTACTTC
-	TRBJ1-4	TRBV4-3	-	CASSPQGLSAEKLFF	TGCGCCAGCAGCCCTCAGGGATTATCGGCCGAAAAACTGTTTTTT
-	TRBJ1-1	TRBV25-1	-	CASRVAGDFGEAFF	TGTGCCAGCAGAGTTGCAGGGGATTTCGGTGAAGCTTTCTTT
-	TRBJ2-1	TRBV19	-	CASSIGEAFGEQFF	TGTGCCAGTAGTATAGGGGAGGCTTTCGGTGAGCAGTTCTTC
-	TRBJ2-7	TRBV19	TRBD1	CASQSVGQGANEQYF	TGTGCCAGCCAATCCGTCGGACAGGGGGCAAACGAGCAGTACTTC
-	TRBJ1-5	TRBV27	-	CASGPAGQPQHF	TGTGCCAGCGGTCCGGCCGGACAGCCCCAGCATTTT
-	TRBJ1-2	TRBV5-4	-	CASSHPDSYGYTF	TGTGCCAGCAGCCACCCGGACAGCTATGGCTACACCTTC
-	TRBJ1-5	TRBV6-2/TRBV6-3	-	CASLERRNQPQHF	TGTGCCAGCCTTGAGCGTCGCAATCAGCCCCAGCATTTT
-	TRBJ1-2	TRBV6-5	TRBD1	CASRAGTGGSDGYTF	TGTGCCAGCAGAGCCGGGACAGGGGGCAGTGATGGCTACACCTTC
-	TRBJ2-3	TRBV30	-	CAWNPGATTDTQYF	TGTGCCTGGAATCCGGGGGCGACCACAGATACGCAGTATTTT
-	TRBJ2-1	TRBV12-3/TRBV12-4	TRBD1	CASRTGGGNEQFF	TGTGCCAGCAGGACAGGGGGGGGCAATGAGCAGTTCTTC
few	TRBJ1-5	TRBV18	TRBD1	CASSLGTGINQPQHF	TGTGCCAGCTCACTGGGGACAGGAATTAATCAGCCCCAGCATTTT
-	TRBJ2-7	TRBV9	TRBD1	CASSVGQGPHEQYF	TGTGCCAGCAGCGTTGGACAGGGCCCTCACGAGCAGTACTTC
-	TRBJ1-1	TRBV2	-	CASRTEGGTEAFF	TGTGCCAGCAGAACGGAAGGGGGCACTGAAGCTTTCTTT
-	TRBJ1-1	TRBV25-1	TRBD1	CASSEYPSTGSGVNTEAFF	TGTGCCAGCAGTGAATACCCATCGACAGGGTCAGGGGTGAACACTGAAGCTTTCTTT
once	TRBJ2-3	TRBV20-1	TRBD2	CSVGGRRGNTQYF	TGCAGTGTTGGCGGGAGGCGGGGGAATACGCAGTATTTT
-	TRBJ1-2	TRBV5-1	-	CASSLETLRNYGYTF	TGCGCCAGCAGCTTGGAAACACTCAGGAACTATGGCTACACCTTC
-	TRBJ1-1	TRBV29-1	TRBD1	CSVRTGTGGTEAFF	TGCAGCGTTCGTACCGGGACAGGGGGGACTGAAGCTTTCTTT
-	TRBJ2-3	TRBV29-1	-	CSELTADTQYF	TGCAGCGAGCTGACAGCAGATACGCAGTATTTT
once	TRBJ1-1	TRBV6-2/TRBV6-3	-	CASSYVGWSTEAFF	TGTGCCAGCAGTTACGTGGGTTGGAGCACTGAAGCTTTCTTT
-	TRBJ1-1	TRBV4-2	TRBD1	CASSQLGTGVGLGWSTEAFF	TGTGCCAGCAGCCAACTAGGGACAGGGGTCGGTTTAGGTTGGAGCACTGAAGCTTTCTTT
once	TRBJ2-3	TRBV20-1	-	CSATDSRGNTDTQYF	TGCAGTGCCACGGACTCTCGGGGTAACACAGATACGCAGTATTTT
-	TRBJ1-2	TRBV2	TRBD1	CASSVTGGGIGYTF	TGTGCCAGCAGTGTCACAGGGGGAGGTATTGGCTACACCTTC
-	TRBJ2-7	TRBV6-1	-	CASTQADYSRQYF	TGTGCCAGCACTCAAGCCGACTATTCGAGGCAGTACTTC